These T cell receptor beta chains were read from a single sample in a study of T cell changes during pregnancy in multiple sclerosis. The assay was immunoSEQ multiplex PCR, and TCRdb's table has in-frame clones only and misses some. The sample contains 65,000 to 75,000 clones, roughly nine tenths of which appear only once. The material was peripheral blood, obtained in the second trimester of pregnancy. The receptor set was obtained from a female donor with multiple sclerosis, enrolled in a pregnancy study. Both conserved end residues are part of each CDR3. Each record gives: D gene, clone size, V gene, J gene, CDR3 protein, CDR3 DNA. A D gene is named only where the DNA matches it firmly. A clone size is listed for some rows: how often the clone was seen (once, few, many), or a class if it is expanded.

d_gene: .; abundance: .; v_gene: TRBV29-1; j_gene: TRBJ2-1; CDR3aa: CSVVGGHEQFF; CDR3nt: TGCAGCGTTGTGGGGGGACATGAGCAGTTCTTC
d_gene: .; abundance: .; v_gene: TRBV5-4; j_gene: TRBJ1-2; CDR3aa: CASSPEGIYGYTF; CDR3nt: TGTGCCAGCAGCCCGGAGGGTATCTATGGCTACACCTTC
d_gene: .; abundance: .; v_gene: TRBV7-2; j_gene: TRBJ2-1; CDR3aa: CASSLVGTELSNEQFF; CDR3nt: TGTGCCAGCAGCTTAGTAGGCACAGAGTTAAGCAATGAGCAGTTCTTC
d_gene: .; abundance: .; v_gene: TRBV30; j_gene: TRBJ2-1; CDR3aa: CAWSGTYQFF; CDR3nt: TGTGCCTGGAGTGGAACCTATCAGTTCTTC
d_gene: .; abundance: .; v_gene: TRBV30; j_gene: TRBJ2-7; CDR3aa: CAWSVGGEQYF; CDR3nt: TGTGCCTGGAGTGTGGGGGGCGAGCAGTACTTC
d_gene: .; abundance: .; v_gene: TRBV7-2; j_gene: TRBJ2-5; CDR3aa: CASSSLGGNLGGTQYF; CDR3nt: TGTGCCAGCAGCTCCCTAGGAGGAAACCTGGGGGGGACCCAGTACTTC
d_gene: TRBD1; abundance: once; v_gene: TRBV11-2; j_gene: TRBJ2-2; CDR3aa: CASSSPQGANRELFF; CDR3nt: TGTGCCAGCAGCTCTCCCCAGGGGGCGAACCGGGAGCTGTTTTTT
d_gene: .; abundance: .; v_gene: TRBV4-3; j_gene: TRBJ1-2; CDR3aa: CASSQETAAHYGYTF; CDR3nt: TGCGCCAGCAGCCAAGAGACCGCGGCCCACTATGGCTACACCTTC
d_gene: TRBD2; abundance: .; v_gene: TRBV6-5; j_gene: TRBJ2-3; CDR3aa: CASRGGRRDTQYF; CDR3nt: TGTGCCAGCAGGGGCGGGAGGAGAGATACGCAGTATTTT
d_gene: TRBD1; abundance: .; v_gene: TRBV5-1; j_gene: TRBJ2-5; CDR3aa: CASRPTPQGAGIETQYF; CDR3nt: TGCGCCAGCAGGCCAACGCCACAGGGGGCTGGGATAGAGACCCAGTACTTC
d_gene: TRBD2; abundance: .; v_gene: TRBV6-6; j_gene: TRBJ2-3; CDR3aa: CASSHPPDSGDTQYF; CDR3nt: TGTGCCAGCAGCCACCCTCCCGATAGCGGGGATACGCAGTATTTT
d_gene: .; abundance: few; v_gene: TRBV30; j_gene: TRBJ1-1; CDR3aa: CAWRAPPAGWTEAFF; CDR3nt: TGTGCCTGGAGGGCCCCTCCGGCAGGATGGACTGAAGCTTTCTTT
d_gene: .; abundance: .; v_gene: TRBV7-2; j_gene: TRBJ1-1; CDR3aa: CASSSGSGRTEAFF; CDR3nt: TGTGCCAGCAGCTCCGGGTCTGGTAGGACTGAAGCTTTCTTT
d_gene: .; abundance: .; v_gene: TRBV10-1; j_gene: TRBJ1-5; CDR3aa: CASKAVGGNQPQHF; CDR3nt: TGCGCCAGCAAAGCGGTCGGGGGCAATCAGCCCCAGCATTTT
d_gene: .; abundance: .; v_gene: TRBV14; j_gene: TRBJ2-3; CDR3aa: CASSQEEREVYTDTQYF; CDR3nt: TGTGCCAGCAGCCAAGAAGAGCGAGAAGTTTACACAGATACGCAGTATTTT
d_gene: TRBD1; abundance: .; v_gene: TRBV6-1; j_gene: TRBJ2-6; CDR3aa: CASSETGQGFPGANVLTF; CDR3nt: TGTGCCAGCAGTGAAACGGGACAGGGATTCCCTGGGGCCAACGTCCTGACTTTC
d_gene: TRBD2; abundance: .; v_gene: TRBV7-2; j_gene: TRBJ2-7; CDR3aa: CASSSLRVWTSGSYEQYF; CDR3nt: TGTGCCAGCAGCTCCTTAAGGGTTTGGACTAGCGGCTCCTACGAGCAGTACTTC
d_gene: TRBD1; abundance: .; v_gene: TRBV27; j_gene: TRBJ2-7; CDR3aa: CASSPTGQGNEQYF; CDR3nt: TGTGCCAGCAGTCCAACGGGACAGGGTAACGAGCAGTACTTC
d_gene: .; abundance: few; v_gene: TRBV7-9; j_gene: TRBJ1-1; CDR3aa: CASSLRTEAFF; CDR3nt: TGTGCCAGCAGCTTACGCACTGAAGCTTTCTTT
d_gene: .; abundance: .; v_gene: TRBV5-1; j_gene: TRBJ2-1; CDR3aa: CASRRGNEQFF; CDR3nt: TGCGCCAGCAGAAGGGGGAATGAGCAGTTCTTC
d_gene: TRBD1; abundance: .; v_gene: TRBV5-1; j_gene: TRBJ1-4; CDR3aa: CASRVDRVNEKLFF; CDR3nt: TGCGCCAGCCGGGTGGACAGGGTGAATGAAAAACTGTTTTTT
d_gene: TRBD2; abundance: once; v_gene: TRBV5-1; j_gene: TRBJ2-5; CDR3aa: CASSLGLAGSGETQYF; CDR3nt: TGCGCCAGCAGCTTGGGACTAGCGGGGAGTGGGGAGACCCAGTACTTC
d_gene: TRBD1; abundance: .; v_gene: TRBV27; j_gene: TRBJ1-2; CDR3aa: CASSPDRGGYGYTF; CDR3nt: TGTGCCAGCAGTCCCGACAGGGGGGGCTATGGCTACACCTTC
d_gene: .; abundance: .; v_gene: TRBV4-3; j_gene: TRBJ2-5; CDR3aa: CASSQEEYGETQYF; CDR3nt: TGCGCCAGCAGCCAAGAAGAGTACGGGGAGACCCAGTACTTC
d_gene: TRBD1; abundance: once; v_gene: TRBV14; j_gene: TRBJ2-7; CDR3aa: CASSPFTGVLYEQYF; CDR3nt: TGTGCCAGCAGCCCCTTTACAGGGGTCCTCTACGAGCAGTACTTC
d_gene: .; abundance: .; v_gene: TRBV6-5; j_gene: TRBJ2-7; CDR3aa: CASSPGHVYEQYF; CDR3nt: TGTGCCAGCAGTCCGGGACACGTCTACGAGCAGTACTTC
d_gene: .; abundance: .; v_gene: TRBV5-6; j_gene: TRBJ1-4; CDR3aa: CASSLTGSGEKLFF; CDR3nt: TGTGCCAGCAGCTTGACAGGGTCGGGGGAAAAACTGTTTTTT
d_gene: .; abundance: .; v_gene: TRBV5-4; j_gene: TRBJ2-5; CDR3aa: CASSPRGGQQETQYF; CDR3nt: TGTGCCAGCAGCCCCCGAGGGGGTCAACAAGAGACCCAGTACTTC
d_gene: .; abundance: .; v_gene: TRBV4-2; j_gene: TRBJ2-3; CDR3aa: CASSQDLTDTQYF; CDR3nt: TGTGCCAGCAGCCAAGATCTCACAGATACGCAGTATTTT
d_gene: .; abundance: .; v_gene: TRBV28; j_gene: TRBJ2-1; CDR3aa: CASSFQGPPYNEQFF; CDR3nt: TGTGCCAGCAGTTTTCAGGGGCCCCCCTACAATGAGCAGTTCTTC
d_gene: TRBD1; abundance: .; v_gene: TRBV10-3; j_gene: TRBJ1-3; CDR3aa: CAISEWDRLDTIYF; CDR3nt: TGTGCCATCAGTGAGTGGGACAGGCTAGACACCATATATTTT
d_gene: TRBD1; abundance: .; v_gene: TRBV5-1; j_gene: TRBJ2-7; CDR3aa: CASSGSDRSSYEQYF; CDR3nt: TGCGCCAGCAGCGGCTCGGACAGGAGCTCCTACGAGCAGTACTTC
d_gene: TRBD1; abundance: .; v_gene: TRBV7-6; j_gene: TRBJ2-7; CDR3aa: CASSFTGAEQYF; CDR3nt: TGTGCCAGCAGCTTCACAGGGGCCGAGCAGTACTTC
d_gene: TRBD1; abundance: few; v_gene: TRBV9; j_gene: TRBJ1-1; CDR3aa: CASSRGQGNTEAFF; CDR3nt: TGTGCCAGCAGCCGAGGACAGGGGAACACTGAAGCTTTCTTT
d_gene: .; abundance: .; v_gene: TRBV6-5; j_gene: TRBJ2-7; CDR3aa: CASALTGGLEQYF; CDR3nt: TGTGCCAGCGCGCTTACAGGAGGGCTCGAGCAGTACTTC
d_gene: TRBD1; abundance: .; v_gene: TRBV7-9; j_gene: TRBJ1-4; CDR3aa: CASSLGTGENEKLFF; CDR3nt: TGTGCCAGCAGCTTAGGGACAGGGGAGAATGAAAAACTGTTTTTT
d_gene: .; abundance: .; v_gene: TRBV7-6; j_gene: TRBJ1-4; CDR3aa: CASSLGRRPNEKLFF; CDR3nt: TGTGCCAGCAGCCTAGGACGGAGGCCTAATGAAAAACTGTTTTTT
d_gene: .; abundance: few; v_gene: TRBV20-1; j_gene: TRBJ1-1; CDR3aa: CSAATFTEAFF; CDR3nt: TGCAGTGCTGCTACGTTCACTGAAGCTTTCTTT
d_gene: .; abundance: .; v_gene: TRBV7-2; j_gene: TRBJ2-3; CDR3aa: CASRSYTDTQYF; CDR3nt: TGTGCCAGCAGAAGCTACACAGATACGCAGTATTTT
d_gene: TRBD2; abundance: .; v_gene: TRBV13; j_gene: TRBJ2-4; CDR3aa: CASSLGRGGLDIQYF; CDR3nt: TGTGCCAGCAGCTTAGGCCGGGGGGGCTTGGACATTCAGTACTTC
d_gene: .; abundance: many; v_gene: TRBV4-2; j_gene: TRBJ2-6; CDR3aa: CASSQDAGSGANVLTF; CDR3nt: TGTGCCAGCAGCCAAGATGCGGGCTCTGGGGCCAACGTCCTGACTTTC
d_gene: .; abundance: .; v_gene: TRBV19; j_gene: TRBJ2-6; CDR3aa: CASTLGGSGANVLTF; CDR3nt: TGTGCCAGTACCCTAGGGGGCTCTGGGGCCAACGTCCTGACTTTC
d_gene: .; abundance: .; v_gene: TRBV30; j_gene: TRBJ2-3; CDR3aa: CAFTQDFTDTQYF; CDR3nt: TGTGCCTTTACACAGGATTTCACAGATACGCAGTATTTT
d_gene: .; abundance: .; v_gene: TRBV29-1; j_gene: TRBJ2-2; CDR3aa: CSVGLQGRTGELFF; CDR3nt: TGCAGCGTTGGTCTCCAGGGAAGGACCGGGGAGCTGTTTTTT
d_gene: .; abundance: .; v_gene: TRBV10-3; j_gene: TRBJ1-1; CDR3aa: CAIGAGVMNTEAFF; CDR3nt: TGTGCCATCGGGGCAGGGGTAATGAACACTGAAGCTTTCTTT
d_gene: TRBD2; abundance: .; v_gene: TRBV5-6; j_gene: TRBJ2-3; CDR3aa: CASSFPGTSGRGSTDTQYF; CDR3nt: TGTGCCAGCAGCTTTCCCGGGACTAGCGGGAGGGGTAGCACAGATACGCAGTATTTT
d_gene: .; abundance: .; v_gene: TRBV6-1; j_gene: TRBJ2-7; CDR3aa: CASSPTPLQYEQYF; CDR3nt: TGTGCCAGCAGCCCTACCCCGCTCCAATACGAGCAGTACTTC
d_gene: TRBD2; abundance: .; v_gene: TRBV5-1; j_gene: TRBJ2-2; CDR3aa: CASHPGLPPGELFF; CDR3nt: TGCGCCAGCCACCCGGGACTACCACCAGGGGAGCTGTTTTTT
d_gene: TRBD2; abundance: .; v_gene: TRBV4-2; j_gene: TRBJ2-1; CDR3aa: CASSQDPSGGRNEQFF; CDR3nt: TGTGCCAGCAGCCAAGACCCCAGCGGGGGGCGCAATGAGCAGTTCTTC